These 28 T cell receptor beta chains share one sample of origin, sequenced in a study of T cells in Graves' hyperthyroidism and ophthalmopathy. There were TCR beta CDR3 regions amplified from RNA transcripts. HTBI primers were the set used in a first-round RT-PCR of the TCR CDR3. TCRdb re-called the multiplex PCR reads with MiXCR, one entry per CDR3 protein. The top ten hold around 18% of the sample, which has about 560,000 distinct CDR3 sequences, 16% seen once. Specimen: blood. These receptors all stem from a woman younger than 35 with Graves' hyperthyroidism.

This clonotype was counted many times. The chain joins TRBV7-9 to TRBJ1-5; 10 bases map to TRBD1. Losses at the gene ends were 1 base for V and 5 bases for J; bases not matched to a gene: 5. The CDR3 consists of 16 residues. Germline assignment: CDR1 SEHNR and CDR2 FQNEAQ (reference sequence). The CDR3, as DNA: TGTGCCAGCAGCTTAGGGGACAGGGGATGGCATCAGCCCCAGCATTTT. As protein: CASSLGDRGWHQPQHF.

The V call is TRBV4-1, the J call TRBJ1-2; TRBD1 matches at 8 bases. In germline, CDR1 is MGHRA, CDR2 YSYEKL. The CDR3 spans 14 residues. The ends lost 2 bases at V and 7 bases at J; junction bases unmatched: 6. CDR3 residues: CASSQRTGNVGYTF. CDR3 nucleotide sequence: TGCGCCAGCAGCCAACGGACAGGGAACGTTGGCTACACCTTC.

This clonotype appeared a few times. The rearrangement uses TRBV7-9 and TRBJ2-3, with D possibly matching TRBD1 (5 bases). Germline lookup yields CDR1 SEHNR and CDR2 FQNEAQ (reference sequence). Trimming cost V 5 bases and J 10 bases, with 22 bases left between them. This CDR3 region has 15 residues. The CDR3 sequence is CASSVPRRGRKAQYF. CDR3 coding DNA: TGTGCCAGCAGCGTACCCAGAAGGGGAAGGAAGGCGCAGTATTTT.

This clonotype was seen more than once but under ten times. The chain couples TRBV5-1 to TRBJ2-4; TRBD2 is a possible D gene (5 bases). In germline, CDR1 is SGHRS, CDR2 YFSETQ. With 2 bases removed from V and 0 bases from J, the gap between germline ends came to 15 bases. CDR3 length equals 17 residues. CDR3 loop: CASSFEWSGLAKNIQYF. The DNA for the CDR3 is TGCGCCAGCAGCTTTGAATGGAGCGGATTAGCCAAAAACATTCAGTACTTC.

The rearrangement joins TRBV7-8 to TRBJ1-4; weak D call: TRBD1 (5 bases). V lost 3 bases and J lost 4, with 15 bases in between. The CDR3 has 16 residues. From germline, CDR1 is SGHVS and CDR2 FQNEAQ. The CDR3 sequence: CASSFNPGRHNEKLFF. DNA for the CDR3: TGTGCCAGCAGCTTTAATCCGGGACGACATAATGAAAAACTGTTTTTT. Variable domain in full (rest from reference TRBV7-8 and TRBJ1-4): GAGVSQSPRYKVAKRGQDVALRCDPISGHVSLFWYQQALGQGPEFLTYFQNEAQLDKSGLPSDRFFAERPEGSVSTLKIQRTQQEDSAVYLCASSFNPGRHNEKLFFGSGTQLSVL.

The rearrangement links TRBV10-3 to TRBJ2-1; TRBD2 matches at 15 bases. Germline values: CDR1 ENHRY, CDR2 SYGVKD. J lost 0 bases, V lost 4 bases, and 7 bases had no gene match. This CDR3 is built from 19 residues. The CDR3 sequence is CAISVGTSGRPNSYNEQFF. CDR3 sequence (DNA): TGTGCCATCAGTGTGGGGACTAGCGGGAGGCCGAACTCCTACAATGAGCAGTTCTTC.

The V call is TRBV24-1, the J call TRBJ1-5, with 10 bases aligning to TRBD1. The CDR3 loop spans 17 amino acids. Trimming took 2 bases from V and 4 from J; bases not matched to a gene: 7. In germline, CDR1 is KGHDR, CDR2 SFDVKD. The CDR3 loop is CATSDSMMGQGNQPQHF. The DNA of the CDR3 is TGTGCCACCAGTGATTCGATGATGGGACAGGGGAATCAGCCCCAGCATTTT.

The CDR3 loop is CATNRPGQGAYEQYF. For the CDR3, the DNA is TGTGCCACCAACCGCCCGGGACAGGGGGCCTACGAGCAGTACTTC. V gene TRBV15 combines with J gene TRBJ2-7; 11 bases line up with TRBD1. J gave up 2 bases and V 7 bases, and 7 bases lay outside the gene matches. This CDR3 region has 15 residues. Per the germline V gene, CDR1 is LNHNV and CDR2 is YYDKDF (reference sequence). The full variable domain, rest sourced from reference TRBV15 and TRBJ2-7, is DAMVIQNPRYQVTQFGKPVTLSCSQTLNHNVMYWYQQKSSQAPKLLFHYYDKDFNNEADTPDNFQSRRPNTSFCFLDIRSPGLGDTAMYLCATNRPGQGAYEQYFGPGTRLTVT.

There are a few counts of this clonotype. CDR3 sequence reads: CATSTPGGWGQETQYF. CDR3 in DNA: TGTGCCACCAGTACCCCGGGCGGATGGGGGCAAGAGACCCAGTACTTC. The chain links TRBV24-1 to TRBJ2-5, with D tentatively TRBD1 or TRBD2 (5 bases each). Germline CDR1 KGHDR, CDR2 SFDVKD. Trimming stripped 6 bases from V and 2 bases from J, with 18 bases between. The CDR3 loop spans 16 amino acids.

This clonotype was recorded many times. The genes are TRBV2 and TRBJ2-1; TRBD2 matches at 7 bases. The CDR3 has 16 amino acids. CDR1 and CDR2 from the germline V gene are SNHLY and FYNNEI. Trimming cost V 6 bases and J 0 bases; bases outside gene matches: 8. CDR3 bases: TGTGCCAGCAGGGCTAGCGGCGAGAGCTCCTACAATGAGCAGTTCTTC. The encoded protein is CASRASGESSYNEQFF.

In its sample, this clonotype was seen a few times. This rearrangement joins TRBV11-1 to TRBJ2-4; 14 bases map to TRBD2. V was clipped by 1 base and J by 0 bases; unmatched bases: 5. Germline V gene sequence: CDR1 SGHAT, CDR2 FQDESV (reference sequence). The CDR3 has 19 residues. CDR3 loop: CASSLGGTSGRRAKNIQYF. The CDR3, as DNA: TGTGCCAGCAGCTTAGGTGGGACTAGCGGGAGACGAGCCAAAAACATTCAGTACTTC.

This clonotype was counted ten times or more. The chain joins TRBV6-2 or TRBV6-3 to TRBJ1-1; 7 bases agree with TRBD1. J gave up 10 bases and V 6 bases, and 8 bases lay outside the gene matches. This CDR3 has 12 amino acids. In germline, CDR1 is MNHEY, CDR2 SVGEGT. CDR3 DNA sequence: TGTGCCAGCAGACGACAGGGCGGTGGAGCTTTCTTT. Translated, it gives CASRRQGGGAFF.

V and J are TRBV24-1 and TRBJ2-3; a weak D match, TRBD1 (6 bases). Trimming cost V 4 bases and J 2 bases, with 15 bases left between them. The CDR3 has 16 residues. Germline loops: CDR1 KGHDR, CDR2 SFDVKD. CDR3 sequence: CATSDTGIGYTDTQYF. Here the CDR3 DNA reads TGTGCCACCAGTGACACAGGGATTGGGTACACAGATACGCAGTATTTT.

At least ten counts were recorded for this clonotype. This chain connects TRBV2 to TRBJ1-4; no definite D call. V was pared by 2 bases and J by 5 bases, with 15 bases between. Germline V gene lookup returns CDR1 SNHLY and CDR2 FYNNEI. This CDR3 has 16 amino acids. In DNA form, the CDR3 reads TGTGCCAGCAGTGAATGGGTCAGGAGGGCCAATGAAAAACTGTTTTTT. It encodes CASSEWVRRANEKLFF.

The table lists this clonotype with many counts. This chain joins TRBV27 and TRBJ1-1; no reliable D call. The length of the CDR3 is 14 residues. Germline V gene lookup returns CDR1 MNHEY and CDR2 SMNVEV (reference sequence). V was cut by 4 bases and J by 3 bases, with 12 bases left in between. The CDR3 region is CASSSIIGDTEAFF. The CDR3 DNA is TGTGCCAGCAGTTCTATAATTGGGGACACTGAAGCTTTCTTT.

This clonotype was observed many times. The CDR3 coding sequence is TGTGCCAGCTCTCCTTCAGGGCGTGAAGCTTTCTTT. It yields the protein CASSPSGREAFF. This chain joins TRBV18 and TRBJ1-1; D perhaps matches TRBD1 (5 bases). This CDR3 spans 12 amino acids. Per germline, CDR1 KGHSH and CDR2 LQKENI. The V gene lost 6 bases and the J gene lost 7 bases, with 12 bases spanning the gap.

The chain carries TRBV18 and TRBJ2-1; 7 nucleotides agree with TRBD1. The length of the CDR3 is 15 residues. The germline gives CDR1 KGHSH, CDR2 LQKENI. V was pared by 2 bases and J by 12 bases, with 13 bases of the junction left unmatched. CDR3 bases: TGTGCCAGCTCACCAAATACAGGGGAATATGCGGCGCAGTTCTTC. It specifies CASSPNTGEYAAQFF.

This clonotype was observed a handful of times. The rearrangement links TRBV20-1 to TRBJ2-7, with 13 bases identical to TRBD2. After removal of 6 bases from V and 3 bases from J, the junction contained 5 bases not matched to a gene. The CDR3 totals 14 residues. Germline CDR1 DFQATT, CDR2 SNEGSKA (reference sequence). The CDR3 DNA is TGCAGTGCCGGAACTAGCGGGGGGGTCTACGAGCAGTACTTC. Protein product: CSAGTSGGVYEQYF.

The sample holds many counts of this clonotype. The chain combines TRBV7-2 with TRBJ2-1; TRBD2 agrees at 7 bases. Trimming took 1 base from V and 7 from J; bases not matched to a gene: 13. The CDR3 length is 17 residues. Germline V gene lookup returns CDR1 SGHTA and CDR2 FQGNSA. This CDR3 reads CASSLGAGAGALNEQFF. The CDR3 DNA reads TGTGCCAGCAGCTTAGGTGCTGGCGCGGGAGCGTTGAATGAGCAGTTCTTC. The whole variable domain, remainder taken from reference TRBV7-2 and TRBJ2-1, is GAGVSQSPSNKVTEKGKDVELRCDPISGHTALYWYRQSLGQGLEFLIYFQGNSAPDKSGLPSDRFSAERTGGSVSTLTIQRTQQEDSAVYLCASSLGAGAGALNEQFFGPGTRLTVL.

The J gene is TRBJ1-1, the V gene TRBV5-1; possible D gene TRBD1, 5 bases. The ends were cut back, 0 bases at V and 1 base at J, with 10 bases in the middle. This CDR3 comprises 15 residues. The germline V gene has CDR1 SGHRS and CDR2 YFSETQ. The CDR3 reads CASSLVGDSNTEAFF. In nucleotides, the CDR3 is TGCGCCAGCAGCTTGGTGGGGGACTCGAACACTGAAGCTTTCTTT.

This clonotype has more than one count but fewer than ten. The rearrangement uses TRBV5-5 and TRBJ1-1, with D possibly matching TRBD1 (5 bases). V dropped 4 bases and J dropped 5 bases, with 15 bases sitting between them. The CDR3 consists of 14 residues. The germline CDR1 and CDR2 sequences are SGHKS and YYEKEE (reference sequence). This chain's CDR3 is CASSGIRVPTEAFF. CDR3 bases: TGTGCCAGCAGCGGGATCAGGGTCCCAACTGAAGCTTTCTTT.

The chain is built from TRBV12-3 or TRBV12-4 and TRBJ2-3; no reliable D call. V lost 7 bases and J lost 0, with 8 bases in between. CDR3 size: 13 residues. The CDR3 spells CASKETSTDTQYF. DNA for the CDR3: TGTGCCAGCAAAGAAACTAGCACAGATACGCAGTATTTT.

This clonotype showed up just a few times. The gene calls are TRBV5-1 and TRBJ2-7; the D gene could be TRBD1 or TRBD2 (5 bases each). The CDR3 sequence is 14 residues long. V was cut by 3 bases and J by 3 bases, with 13 bases left in between. CDR1 SGHRS and CDR2 YFSETQ come from the germline V gene. The CDR3 spells CASSSGTANYEQYF. The DNA for the CDR3 is TGCGCCAGCAGCTCCGGGACGGCCAACTACGAGCAGTACTTC.

This clonotype was counted at least ten times. The chain joins TRBV7-9 to TRBJ2-1, with 9 nucleotides matching TRBD2. V trimming: 3 bases; J trimming: 5 bases; junction bases outside the gene matches: 5. The CDR3 consists of 15 residues. Germline V gene lookup returns CDR1 SEHNR and CDR2 FQNEAQ (reference sequence). The DNA for the CDR3 is TGTGCCAGCAGCTTGGCGGGAGGGCCTGACAATGAGCAGTTCTTC. Its protein is CASSLAGGPDNEQFF.

In nucleotides, the CDR3 is TGTGCCAGCAGCAGGGACAGGGGGCGCGAGACTAGCGCCAACGAGCAGTACTTC. Amino acids: CASSRDRGRETSANEQYF. The rearrangement links TRBV7-9 to TRBJ2-7; 12 nucleotides agree with TRBD1. V shed 5 bases, J shed 5 bases, and the junction held 16 bases outside the gene matches. This CDR3 region has 18 residues. The germline gives CDR1 SEHNR, CDR2 FQNEAQ (reference sequence).

This clonotype was seen ten or more times. This chain links TRBV7-9 with TRBJ2-1; maybe TRBD2 (5 bases). The CDR3 covers 14 residues. Trimming pared 5 bases from V and 5 bases from J, leaving 13 bases between. Germline CDR1 reads SEHNR; CDR2 reads FQNEAQ (reference sequence). The CDR3, as DNA: TGTGCCAGCAGCCTGCTCTCTAGCAACAATGAGCAGTTCTTC. Translation: CASSLLSSNNEQFF.

The chain joins TRBV5-1 to TRBJ2-5; the match to TRBD1 covers 7 bases. Trimming cost V 6 bases and J 4 bases; bases outside gene matches: 12. CDR3 length: 15 residues. Germline CDR1 reads SGHRS; CDR2 reads YFSETQ. In nucleotides, the CDR3 is TGCGCCAGCAAAAAATTCACGGGACAGTTAGAGACCCAGTACTTC. Translated, it gives CASKKFTGQLETQYF.

The J gene is TRBJ1-1, the V gene TRBV6-5, with D tentatively TRBD1 (6 bases). V lost 3 bases and J lost 7, with 12 bases in between. Per the germline V gene, CDR1 is MNHEY and CDR2 is SVGAGI. The CDR3 runs to 13 residues. In DNA form, the CDR3 reads TGTGCCAGCAGTTATACAGGGTACGGTGAAGCTTTCTTT. It specifies CASSYTGYGEAFF.